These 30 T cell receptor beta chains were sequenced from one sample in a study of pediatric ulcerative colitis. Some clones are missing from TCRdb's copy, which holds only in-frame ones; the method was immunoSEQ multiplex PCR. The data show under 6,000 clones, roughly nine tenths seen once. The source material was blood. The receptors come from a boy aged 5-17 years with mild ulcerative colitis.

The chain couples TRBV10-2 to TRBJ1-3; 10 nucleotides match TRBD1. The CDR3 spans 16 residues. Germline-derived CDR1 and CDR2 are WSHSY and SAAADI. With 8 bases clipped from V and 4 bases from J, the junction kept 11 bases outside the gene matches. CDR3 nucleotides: TGCGCCAGCTCAAAAGGACAGGGGGAGGGCGGAAACACCATATATTTT. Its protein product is CASSKGQGEGGNTIYF.

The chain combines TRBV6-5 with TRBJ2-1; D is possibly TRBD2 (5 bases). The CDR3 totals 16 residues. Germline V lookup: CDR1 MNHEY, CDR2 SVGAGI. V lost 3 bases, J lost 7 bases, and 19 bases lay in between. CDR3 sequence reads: CASSYSLARSKNEQFF. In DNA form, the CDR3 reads TGTGCCAGCAGTTATAGCCTAGCCCGCTCAAAGAATGAGCAGTTCTTC.

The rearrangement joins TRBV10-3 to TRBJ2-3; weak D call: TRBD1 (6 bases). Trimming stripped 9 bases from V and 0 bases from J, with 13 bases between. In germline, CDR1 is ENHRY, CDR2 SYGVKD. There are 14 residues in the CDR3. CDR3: CAMNKDRSTDTQYF. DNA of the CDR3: TGTGCCATGAATAAGGACAGAAGCACAGATACGCAGTATTTT.

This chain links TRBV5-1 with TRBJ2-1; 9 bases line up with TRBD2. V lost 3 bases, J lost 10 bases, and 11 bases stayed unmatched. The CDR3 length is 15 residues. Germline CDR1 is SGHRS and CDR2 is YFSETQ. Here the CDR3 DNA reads TGCGCCAGCAGCTGGGGGGTAGCGGGAGTCGGAGAGCAGTTCTTC. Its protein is CASSWGVAGVGEQFF.

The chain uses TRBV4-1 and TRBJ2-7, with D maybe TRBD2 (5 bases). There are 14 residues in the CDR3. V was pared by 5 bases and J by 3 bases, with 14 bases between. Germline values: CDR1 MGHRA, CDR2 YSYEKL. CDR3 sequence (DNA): TGCGCCAGCAGCACTGGCGGGCTTGACTACGAGCAGTACTTC. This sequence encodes CASSTGGLDYEQYF.

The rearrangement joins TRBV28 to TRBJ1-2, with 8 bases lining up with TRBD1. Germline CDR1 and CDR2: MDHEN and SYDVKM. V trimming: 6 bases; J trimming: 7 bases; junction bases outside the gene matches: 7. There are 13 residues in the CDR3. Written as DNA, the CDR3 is TGTGCCAGCAGAGGACAGGGCCTAGGTGGCTACACCTTC. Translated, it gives CASRGQGLGGYTF.

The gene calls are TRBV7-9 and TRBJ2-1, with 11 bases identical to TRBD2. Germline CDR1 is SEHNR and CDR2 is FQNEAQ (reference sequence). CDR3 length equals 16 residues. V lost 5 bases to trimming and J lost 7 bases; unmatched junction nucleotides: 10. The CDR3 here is CASSPPTSGSINEQFF. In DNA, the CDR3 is TGTGCCAGCAGCCCTCCAACTAGCGGGAGTATAAATGAGCAGTTCTTC.

The CDR3 DNA is TGTGCCAGCAGTTTACGTCAGGGGCTTGGAAACACCATATATTTT. As protein: CASSLRQGLGNTIYF. The rearrangement links TRBV27 to TRBJ1-3; weak D call: TRBD1 (6 bases). In germline, CDR1 is MNHEY, CDR2 SMNVEV (reference sequence). The CDR3 contains 15 residues. Trimming removed 2 bases from V and 3 bases from J, with 11 bases in between.

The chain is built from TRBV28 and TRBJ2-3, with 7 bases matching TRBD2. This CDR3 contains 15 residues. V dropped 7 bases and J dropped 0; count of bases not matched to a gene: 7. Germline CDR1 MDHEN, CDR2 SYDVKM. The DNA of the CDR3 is TGTGCCAGCACCCAGCGGGAACTGAGCACAGATACGCAGTATTTT. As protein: CASTQRELSTDTQYF. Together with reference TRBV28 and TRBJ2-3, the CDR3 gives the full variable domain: DVKVTQSSRYLVKRTGEKVFLECVQDMDHENMFWYRQDPGLGLRLIYFSYDVKMKEKGDIPEGYSVSREKKERFSLILESASTNQTSMYLCASTQRELSTDTQYFGPGTRLTVL.

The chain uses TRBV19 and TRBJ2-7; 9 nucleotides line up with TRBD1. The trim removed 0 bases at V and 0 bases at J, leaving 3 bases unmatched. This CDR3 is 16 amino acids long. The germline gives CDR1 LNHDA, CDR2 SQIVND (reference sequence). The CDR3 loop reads CASSIDRDRASYEQYF. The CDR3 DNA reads TGTGCCAGTAGTATAGACCGGGACAGGGCCTCCTACGAGCAGTACTTC.

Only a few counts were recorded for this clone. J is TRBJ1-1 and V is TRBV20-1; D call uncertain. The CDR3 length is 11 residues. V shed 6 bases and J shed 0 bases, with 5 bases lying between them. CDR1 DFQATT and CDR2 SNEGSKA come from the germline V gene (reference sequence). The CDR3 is CSASMNTEAFF. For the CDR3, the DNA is TGCAGTGCCAGCATGAACACTGAAGCTTTCTTT.

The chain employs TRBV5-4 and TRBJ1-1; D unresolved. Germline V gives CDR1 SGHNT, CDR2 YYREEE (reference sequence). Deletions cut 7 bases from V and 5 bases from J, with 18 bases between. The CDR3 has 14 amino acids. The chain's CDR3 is CASSFFGETTEAFF. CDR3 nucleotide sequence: TGTGCCAGCTCGTTTTTCGGGGAAACGACTGAAGCTTTCTTT.

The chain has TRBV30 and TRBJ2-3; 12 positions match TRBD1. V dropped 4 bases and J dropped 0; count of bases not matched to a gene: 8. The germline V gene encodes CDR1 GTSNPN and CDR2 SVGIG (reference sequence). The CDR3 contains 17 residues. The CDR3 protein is CAWNPGQGAPSTDTQYF. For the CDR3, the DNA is TGTGCCTGGAACCCGGGACAGGGGGCGCCTAGCACAGATACGCAGTATTTT.

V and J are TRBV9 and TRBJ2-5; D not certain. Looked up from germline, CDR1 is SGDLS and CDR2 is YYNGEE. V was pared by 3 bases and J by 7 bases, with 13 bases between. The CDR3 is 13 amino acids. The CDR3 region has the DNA TGTGCCAGCAGCGCATCCCTCGGCGGGACCCAGTACTTC. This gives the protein CASSASLGGTQYF.

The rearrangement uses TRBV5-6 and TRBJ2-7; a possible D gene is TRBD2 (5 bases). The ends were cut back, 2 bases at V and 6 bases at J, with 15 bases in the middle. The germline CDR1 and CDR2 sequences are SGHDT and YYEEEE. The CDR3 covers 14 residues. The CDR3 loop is CASSLGPGWGEQYF. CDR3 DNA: TGTGCCAGCAGCTTAGGACCGGGATGGGGCGAGCAGTACTTC. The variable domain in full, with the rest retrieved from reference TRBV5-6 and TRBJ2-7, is DAGVTQSPTHLIKTRGQQVTLRCSPKSGHDTVSWYQQALGQGPQFIFQYYEEEERQRGNFPDRFSGHQFPNYSSELNVNALLLGDSALYLCASSLGPGWGEQYFGPGTRLTVT.

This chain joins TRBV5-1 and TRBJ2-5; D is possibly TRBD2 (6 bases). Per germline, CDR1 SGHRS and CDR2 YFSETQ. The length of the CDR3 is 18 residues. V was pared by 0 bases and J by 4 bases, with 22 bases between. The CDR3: CASSLARDSGPVTETQYF. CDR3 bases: TGCGCCAGCAGCTTGGCCAGGGATAGCGGCCCCGTTACAGAGACCCAGTACTTC.

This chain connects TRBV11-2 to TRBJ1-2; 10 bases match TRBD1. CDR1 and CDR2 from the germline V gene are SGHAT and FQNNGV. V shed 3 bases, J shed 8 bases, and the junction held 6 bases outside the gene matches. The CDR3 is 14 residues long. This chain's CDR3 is CASSFFGQGEGYTF. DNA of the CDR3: TGTGCCAGCAGCTTTTTCGGACAGGGGGAGGGCTACACCTTC.

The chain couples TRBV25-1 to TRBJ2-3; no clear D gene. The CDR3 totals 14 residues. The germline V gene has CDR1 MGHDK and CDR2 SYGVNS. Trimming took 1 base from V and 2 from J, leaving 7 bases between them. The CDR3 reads CASSESVHTDTQYF. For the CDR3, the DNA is TGTGCCAGCAGTGAATCGGTCCACACAGATACGCAGTATTTT. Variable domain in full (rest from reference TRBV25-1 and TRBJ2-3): EADIYQTPRYLVIGTGKKITLECSQTMGHDKMYWYQQDPGMELHLIHYSYGVNSTEKGDLSSESTVSRIRTEHFPLTLESARPSHTSQYLCASSESVHTDTQYFGPGTRLTVL.

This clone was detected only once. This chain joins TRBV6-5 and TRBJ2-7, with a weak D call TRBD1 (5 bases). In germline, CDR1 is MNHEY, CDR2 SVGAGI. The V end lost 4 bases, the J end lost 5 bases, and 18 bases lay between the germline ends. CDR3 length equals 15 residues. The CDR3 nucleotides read TGTGCCAGCAGTTTCCTAGACAGTGGGTCCCACGAGCAGTACTTC. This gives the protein CASSFLDSGSHEQYF.

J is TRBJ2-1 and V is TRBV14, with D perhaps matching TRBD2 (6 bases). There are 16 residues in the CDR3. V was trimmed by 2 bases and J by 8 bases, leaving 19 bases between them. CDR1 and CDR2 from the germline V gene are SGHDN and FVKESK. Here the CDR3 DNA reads TGTGCCAGCAGCCAAACCCTAGCGAACCCCGCGGATGAGCAGTTCTTC. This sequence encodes CASSQTLANPADEQFF.

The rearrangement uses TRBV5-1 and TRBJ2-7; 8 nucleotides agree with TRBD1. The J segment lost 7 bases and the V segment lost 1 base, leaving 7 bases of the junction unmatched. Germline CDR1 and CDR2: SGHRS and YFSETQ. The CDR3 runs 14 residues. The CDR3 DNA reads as TGCGCCAGCAGCTTGACCGACAGGGGCCGGGAGCAGTACTTC. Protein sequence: CASSLTDRGREQYF.

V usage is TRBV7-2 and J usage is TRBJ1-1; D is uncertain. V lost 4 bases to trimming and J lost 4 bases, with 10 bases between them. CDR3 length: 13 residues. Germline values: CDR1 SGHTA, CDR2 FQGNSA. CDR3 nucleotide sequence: TGTGCCAGCAGCTCCAGGTGGATCACTGAAGCTTTCTTT. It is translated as CASSSRWITEAFF.

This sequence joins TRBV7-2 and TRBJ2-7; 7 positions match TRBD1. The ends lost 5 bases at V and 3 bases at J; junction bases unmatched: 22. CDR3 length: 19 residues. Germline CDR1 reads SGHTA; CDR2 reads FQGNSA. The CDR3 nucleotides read TGTGCCAGCAGCCTGATCGGACAGGCTAGCACTTACTCTGGCTACGAGCAGTACTTC. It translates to CASSLIGQASTYSGYEQYF.

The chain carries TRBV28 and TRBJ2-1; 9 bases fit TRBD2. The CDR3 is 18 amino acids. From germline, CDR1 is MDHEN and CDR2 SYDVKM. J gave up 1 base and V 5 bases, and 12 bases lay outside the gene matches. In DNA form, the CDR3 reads TGTGCCAGCAGTCCCGGACTTTGGCGGGAGGGTTCCTACAATGAGCAGTTCTTC. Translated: CASSPGLWREGSYNEQFF.

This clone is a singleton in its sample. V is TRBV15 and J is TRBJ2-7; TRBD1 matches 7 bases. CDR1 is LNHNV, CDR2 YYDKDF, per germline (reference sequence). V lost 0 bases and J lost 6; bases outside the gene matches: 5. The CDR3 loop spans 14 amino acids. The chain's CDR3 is CATSRDLSGGEQYF. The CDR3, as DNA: TGTGCCACCAGCAGAGATCTTTCAGGGGGCGAGCAGTACTTC.

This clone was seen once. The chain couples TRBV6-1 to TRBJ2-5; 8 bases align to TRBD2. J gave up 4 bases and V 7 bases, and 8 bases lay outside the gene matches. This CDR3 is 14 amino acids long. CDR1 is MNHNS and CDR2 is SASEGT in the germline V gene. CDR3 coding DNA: TGTGCCAGCAAACCGGGAGGGCCCTCAGAGACCCAGTACTTC. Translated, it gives CASKPGGPSETQYF.

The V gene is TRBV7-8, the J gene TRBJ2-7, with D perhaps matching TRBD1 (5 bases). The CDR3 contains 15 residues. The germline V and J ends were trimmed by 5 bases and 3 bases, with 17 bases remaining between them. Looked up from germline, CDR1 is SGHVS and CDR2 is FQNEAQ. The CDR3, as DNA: TGTGCCAGCAGCCCTAGGGGAAGTCTCATCTACGAGCAGTACTTC. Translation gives CASSPRGSLIYEQYF.

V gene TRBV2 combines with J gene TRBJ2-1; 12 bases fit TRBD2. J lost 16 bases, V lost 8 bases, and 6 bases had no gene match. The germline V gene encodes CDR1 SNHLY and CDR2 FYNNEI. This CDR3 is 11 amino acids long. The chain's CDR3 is CASPGLAGLFF. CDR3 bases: TGTGCCAGCCCCGGACTAGCGGGACTATTCTTC.

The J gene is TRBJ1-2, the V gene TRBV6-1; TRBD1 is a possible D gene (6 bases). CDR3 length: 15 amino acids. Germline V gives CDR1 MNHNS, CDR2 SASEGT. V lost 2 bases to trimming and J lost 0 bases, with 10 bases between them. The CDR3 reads CASSEIAGANYGYTF. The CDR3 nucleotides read TGTGCCAGCAGTGAAATCGCAGGGGCTAACTATGGCTACACCTTC.

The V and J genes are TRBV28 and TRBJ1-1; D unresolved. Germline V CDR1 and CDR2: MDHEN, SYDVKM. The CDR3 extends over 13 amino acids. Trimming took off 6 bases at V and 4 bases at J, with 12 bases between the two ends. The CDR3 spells CASRDRRGTEAFF. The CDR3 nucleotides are TGTGCCAGCAGGGACCGTCGGGGCACTGAAGCTTTCTTT. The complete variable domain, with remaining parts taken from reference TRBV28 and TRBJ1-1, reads DVKVTQSSRYLVKRTGEKVFLECVQDMDHENMFWYRQDPGLGLRLIYFSYDVKMKEKGDIPEGYSVSREKKERFSLILESASTNQTSMYLCASRDRRGTEAFFGQGTRLTVV.